This section outlines one TCR beta chain sequence together with its context. This clonotype has just a few counts. Its antigen is still unknown. No base-level quality is on record; no much larger clone is a single base apart. This sample is part of a study of Graves' ophthalmopathy and Graves' hyperthyroidism (dated by TCRdb to between 2017 and 2018). Regarding the study in general: Peripheral blood was collected before any treatment was given, at the time of initial diagnosis. TCR beta repertoire signatures were used to distinguish Graves' ophthalmopathy from Graves' hyperthyroidism and to predict progression to ophthalmopathy. In total, around 140 blood samples were TCR-sequenced: around 42 ophthalmopathy, under 85 hyperthyroidism and some 17 hyperthyroidism-to-ophthalmopathy patients. To explore V-J signatures that distinguish ophthalmopathy from hyperthyroidism, a discovery set of roughly 98 patients was enrolled, made up of around 40 with ophthalmopathy and under 65 with stable hyperthyroidism. An independent validation cohort was composed of approximately 19 hyperthyroidism patients and 17 patients who later progressed from hyperthyroidism to ophthalmopathy. In a handful of hyperthyroidism patients, the T-cell repertoire of thyroid tissue was compared with the T-cell repertoire of blood. Following sampling, methimazole starting at 30 mg daily was administered to hyperthyroidism patients, and high-dose intravenous methylprednisolone was administered to ophthalmopathy patients.

Paper-wide results and their limitations: No statistical method was used to set the sample size in advance, and the investigators knew which group each participant was assigned to. Most expanded thyroid clonotypes with frequency above 0.001 were also detected in blood, suggesting blood repertoires may reflect the thyroid immune response. In cross-validation, the 13-signature model distinguished ophthalmopathy from stable hyperthyroidism with nearly 90% sensitivity and 81.08% specificity, while in the test set the corresponding values were about 80% and 75%. In validation, the model predicted ophthalmopathy progression with over 60% sensitivity and 72.22% specificity; about a dozen predicted patients were CT-confirmed with GO in a median of 6.5 months.

The germline V and J ends show losses of 7 bases and 4 bases respectively, and no gene match explains 4 bases of the junction. CDR1 and CDR2, looked up from the germline V gene (reference sequence), are SEHNR and FQNEAQ. CDR3 length: 14 amino acids, cysteine to phenylalanine. Just the 42-base CDR3 DNA is kept, in frame starting at base 1. For repertoire sequencing, TCR beta CDR3 regions were amplified from RNA transcripts. HTBI primers and the Qiagen OneStep RT-PCR kit were used in a first-round RT-PCR, which was followed by a second-round multiplex PCR, size selection and purification. Libraries were sequenced on an Illumina HiSeq2000 using paired-end 100 bp reads. The authors processed their data as follows. SOAPnuke was used for read processing, and reads with adapters, uncalled bases, a mean Phred below 15, or no exact constant-primer or identifier match were discarded. High-quality paired reads were merged with COPE v1.2.5. Unique nucleotide sequences were defined as clonotypes and aligned to IMGT TRB V, D and J references using MiTCR v1.1. The analysis was limited to V-J combinations with a frequency above 0.0001, which together covered 99.2% of repertoires. For each V-J combination, a TCR clonal expansion and chaos score was defined as F50 clonal expansion divided by the chaos observed in the TCRdist matrix. Welch's t-statistics and random forest were used to reduce the features to approximately 13 V-J combinations, which were then used as input to a naive Bayes classifier. Thyroid-blood repertoire similarity was quantified with the Morisita-Horn index. TCRdb redid the processing of the public reads, applying fastp at Q25 and MiXCR, and retained in-frame beta chains. Each entry merges the rows of one CDR3 protein and shows their most common DNA and genes. The V and J calls follow TCRdb's processing rather than the paper's. The table for this sample lists 650,000 to 900,000 distinct CDR3 sequences; roughly two fifths of them were counted only once. The top ten clones comprise 40% to 55% of the sample.

Patients with ophthalmopathy had moderately to severely active disease, with a Clinical Activity Score of 3 or more, a NOSPECS grade of 4 or more, and a disease duration of less than 3 months. Patients with other autoimmune diseases, uncontrolled infections, pregnancy or lactation were excluded. Clinical symptoms, serum thyroxine, TRAb, thyroid ultrasound and orbital computed tomography formed the basis of the diagnosis. PBMCs were isolated from about 9 ml of fresh peripheral blood by Ficoll-Paque density gradient centrifugation. Trizol reagent was used to extract the total RNA, and its quality was then checked on an Agilent 2100 Bioanalyzer.

The rearranged segments are TRBV7-9 and TRBJ2-2, and 9 junction bases match TRBD2. The sequenced sample consisted of peripheral blood. The source is an adult man with Graves' ophthalmopathy. The CDR3 here reads CASTQAGGTGELFF. At the DNA level, the sequence is TGTGCCAGCACACAAGCGGGGGGCACCGGGGAGCTGTTTTTT.